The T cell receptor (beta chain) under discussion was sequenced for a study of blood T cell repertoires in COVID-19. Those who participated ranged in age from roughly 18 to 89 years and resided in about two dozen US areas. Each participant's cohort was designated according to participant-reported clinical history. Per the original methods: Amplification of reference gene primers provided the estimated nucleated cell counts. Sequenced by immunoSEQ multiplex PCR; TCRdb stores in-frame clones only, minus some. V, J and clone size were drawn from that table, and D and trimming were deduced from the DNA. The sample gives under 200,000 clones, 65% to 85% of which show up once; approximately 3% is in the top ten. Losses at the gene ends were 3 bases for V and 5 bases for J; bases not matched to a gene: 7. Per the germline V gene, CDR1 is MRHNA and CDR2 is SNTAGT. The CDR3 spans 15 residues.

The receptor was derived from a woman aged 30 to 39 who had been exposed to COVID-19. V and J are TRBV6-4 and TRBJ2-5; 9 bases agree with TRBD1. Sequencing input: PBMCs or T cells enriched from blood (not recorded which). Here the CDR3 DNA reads TGTGCCAGCAGTGAAACATACGGGACAGGGGAGACCCAGTACTTC. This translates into CASSETYGTGETQYF.